This T cell receptor (beta chain) was recorded in a study of blood T cell repertoires in COVID-19. Study at large: COVID-19 samples, acute and convalescent, were from the United States, Italy and Spain. PBMCs, B-cell-depleted T cells, or T cells provided the cDNA or gDNA that made up the material.

The V end lost 5 bases, the J end lost 0 bases, and 11 bases lay between the germline ends. CDR3 size: 15 residues. Germline CDR1 is MNHEY and CDR2 is SMNVEV (reference sequence). In the original processing: Amplification of reference gene primers provided the estimated nucleated cell counts. Sequencing used immunoSEQ multiplex PCR; TCRdb keeps in-frame clones, though not all of them. That table supplies the V and J calls and clone size; D and trimming were determined from the DNA. The table includes about 160,000 clones, 90% to 95% detected once. The receptor was isolated from a woman between 50 and 59 years old with acute or convalescent COVID-19. Sequencing used peripheral blood. The chain recombines TRBV27 with TRBJ2-1; D uncertain. The CDR3 loop reads CASSPPWSSYNEQFF. The CDR3 DNA reads as TGTGCCAGCAGTCCGCCGTGGAGCTCCTACAATGAGCAGTTCTTC.